This T cell receptor (beta chain) was obtained from a study of shared clonotypes between healthy human individuals. Replicate PCRs run on sorted subsets employed roughly 190 ng DNA, 25,000 to 35,000 T cell genomes. Produced via immunoSEQ multiplex PCR; TCRdb's table is partial and in-frame only. The sample carries about 1 million clones, approximately 76% recorded once. This clone came up a few times. The antigen remains unidentified. With V trimmed by 5 bases and J by 8 bases, 5 bases remained unmatched. Germline values: CDR1 SGHTA, CDR2 FQGNSA. The CDR3 consists of 15 residues. Findings of the study overall: Sharing across four donors was seen in about 5% of naive CD4 clonotypes. Naive subsets typically showed greater estimated richness than memory subsets.

Sequencing input: memory CD4+ T cells sorted from blood. Specified subset: CD45RA-negative fraction. The clonotype was recovered from a man younger than 35 in good health. This chain links TRBV7-2 with TRBJ2-2; 13 nucleotides align to TRBD2. This CDR3 is CASSQRLAGGGELFF. In DNA form, the CDR3 reads TGTGCCAGCAGCCAGCGACTAGCGGGGGGTGGGGAGCTGTTTTTT. The full variable domain, rest sourced from reference TRBV7-2 and TRBJ2-2, is GAGVSQSPSNKVTEKGKDVELRCDPISGHTALYWYRQSLGQGLEFLIYFQGNSAPDKSGLPSDRFSAERTGGSVSTLTIQRTQQEDSAVYLCASSQRLAGGGELFFGEGSRLTVL.